These 28 T cell receptor beta chains originate from one sample sequenced in a study of T-cell reconstitution after alpha-beta-depleted transplantation in children. Unique molecular identifiers tagged the TCRbeta library. Using its own MiXCR run on the PCR reads, TCRdb lists one record per CDR3 protein. The sample holds more than 200,000 distinct CDR3 sequences; roughly a sixth are singletons and the top ten take just under 45%. Sequencing was performed on PBMCs, mostly from graft donor cells, taken 360 days after TCRalphabeta/CD19-depleted stem cell transplant. All receptors come from a male patient aged 2 to 10 who had a stem cell transplant for acute lymphoblastic leukemia, so the T cells may come from the graft donor.

Only a few counts were recorded for this clonotype. The V and J genes are TRBV12-3 or TRBV12-4 and TRBJ2-7; D could derive from TRBD1 or TRBD2 (5 bases each). This CDR3 has 16 amino acids. Trimming removed 1 base at V and 2 bases at J, with 15 bases between. The CDR3, as DNA: TGTGCCAGCAGTTTAGTTGGGGGAAGTAGGACCTACGAGCAGTACTTC. Its protein product is CASSLVGGSRTYEQYF.

This clonotype appeared a few times. The V gene is TRBV20-1, the J gene TRBJ2-5, with D possibly TRBD1 on 6 matching bases. Trimming left V 0 bases short and J 2 bases short, with 13 bases between. This CDR3 is built from 15 residues. Looked up from germline, CDR1 is DFQATT and CDR2 is SNEGSKA (reference sequence). The CDR3 nucleotides are TGCAGTGCTAGAGATCCCCACAGGGAACAAGAGACCCAGTACTTC. Its translation is CSARDPHREQETQYF.

J is TRBJ2-5 and V is TRBV6-5; D unresolved. Trimming pared 2 bases from V and 4 bases from J, leaving 11 bases between. The CDR3 sequence is 14 residues long. CDR1 is MNHEY, CDR2 SVGAGI, per germline. Here the CDR3 DNA reads TGTGCCAGCAGTTACGACGGATTGGGAGAGACCCAGTACTTC. Residues: CASSYDGLGETQYF.

J is TRBJ2-7 and V is TRBV20-1, with D perhaps matching TRBD2 (7 bases). The CDR3 runs to 11 residues. Germline values: CDR1 DFQATT, CDR2 SNEGSKA (reference sequence). The CDR3 sequence: CLMGGLDEQYF. As DNA, the CDR3 is TGCCTCATGGGGGGGCTCGACGAGCAGTACTTC.

In nucleotides, the CDR3 is TGTGCCAGCAGCCCCTGGGGATTGTACAGGGGAGATGAGCAGTTCTTC. Protein product: CASSPWGLYRGDEQFF. The V call is TRBV14, the J call TRBJ2-1; 7 positions agree with TRBD1. The CDR3 runs 16 residues. In germline, CDR1 is SGHDN, CDR2 FVKESK. V was clipped by 4 bases and J by 8 bases; unmatched bases: 14.

The table lists this clonotype with a few counts. The rearrangement links TRBV27 to TRBJ2-7; D may correspond to TRBD1 or TRBD2 (5 bases each). V lost 5 bases and J lost 5, with 19 bases in between. Germline lookup yields CDR1 MNHEY and CDR2 SMNVEV (reference sequence). The CDR3 sequence is 15 residues long. CDR3 sequence: CASSVRGTGTHEQYF. DNA for the CDR3: TGTGCCAGCAGTGTAAGGGGAACTGGGACGCACGAGCAGTACTTC.

The sample holds a few counts of this clonotype. This chain links TRBV6-2 or TRBV6-3 with TRBJ2-6; TRBD1 or TRBD2 may be the D gene (5 bases each). This CDR3 has 17 residues. CDR1 is MNHEY, CDR2 SVGEGT, per germline. The V end lost 7 bases, the J end lost 0 bases, and 16 bases lay between the germline ends. The CDR3 here is CASTSGTGPSGANVLTF. The DNA of the CDR3 is TGTGCCAGCACCTCTGGGACGGGGCCCTCTGGGGCCAACGTCCTGACTTTC.

The chain recombines TRBV12-3 or TRBV12-4 with TRBJ2-7, with 7 bases fitting TRBD1. The CDR3 spans 14 residues. Unmatched junction bases numbered 7, after V lost 3 bases and J lost 5 bases. This CDR3 is CASSFLGGRDEQYF. The CDR3 nucleotides read TGTGCCAGCAGTTTTTTAGGGGGCCGCGACGAGCAGTACTTC.

Only a few counts were recorded for this clonotype. The CDR3: CASSPGRSAREQYF. The CDR3 DNA reads as TGTGCCAGCAGTCCGGGACGGTCGGCGAGGGAGCAGTACTTC. This chain joins TRBV12-3 or TRBV12-4 and TRBJ2-7; D tentatively fits TRBD1 or TRBD2 (5 bases each). The CDR3 sequence is 14 residues long. The V gene lost 5 bases and the J gene lost 7 bases, with 18 bases spanning the gap.

This rearrangement joins TRBV29-1 to TRBJ1-1; D is uncertain. Looked up from germline, CDR1 is SQVTM and CDR2 is ANQGSEA. V lost 6 bases and J lost 6, with 11 bases in between. The CDR3 is made up of 11 amino acids. The CDR3 DNA follows: TGCAGCGTACCGACTACGGCTGAAGCTTTCTTT. Protein sequence: CSVPTTAEAFF.

The chain carries TRBV13 and TRBJ2-3; D gene uncertain. The CDR3 length is 14 residues. Germline values: CDR1 PRHDT, CDR2 FYEKMQ (reference sequence). Trimming took 1 base from V and 4 from J, leaving 9 bases between them. In nucleotides, the CDR3 is TGTGCCAGCAGCTTAGTGGACCTTGCAGATACGCAGTATTTT. Encoded protein: CASSLVDLADTQYF.

The genes are TRBV6-2 or TRBV6-3 and TRBJ2-5; 10 bases line up with TRBD2. The length of the CDR3 is 14 residues. V was pared by 6 bases and J by 4 bases, with 5 bases of the junction left unmatched. Germline CDR1 reads MNHEY; CDR2 reads SVGEGT. CDR3 residues: CASRGAGGPETQYF. DNA of the CDR3: TGTGCCAGCAGGGGAGCGGGGGGGCCAGAGACCCAGTACTTC.

This clonotype has more than one count but fewer than ten. This chain links TRBV20-1 with TRBJ1-2; no reliable D call. The CDR3 runs 12 residues. Germline V gene sequence: CDR1 DFQATT, CDR2 SNEGSKA (reference sequence). Deletions cut 5 bases from V and 6 bases from J, with 13 bases between. CDR3 protein: CSAALGSNGYTF. The CDR3 DNA is TGCAGTGCTGCTCTGGGTTCGAATGGCTACACCTTC.

This clonotype was picked up many times. This CDR3 is CASSPDTNTGELFF. The CDR3 region has the DNA TGTGCCAGCAGCCCCGACACGAACACCGGGGAGCTGTTTTTT. The chain couples TRBV7-2 to TRBJ2-2, with D unresolved. Germline V lookup: CDR1 SGHTA, CDR2 FQGNSA. The CDR3 sequence is 14 residues long. The V gene lost 5 bases and the J gene lost 0 bases, with 7 bases spanning the gap.

This clonotype has just a few counts. The chain links TRBV28 to TRBJ2-2; TRBD2 matches at 10 bases. Germline V gives CDR1 MDHEN, CDR2 SYDVKM. With 6 bases clipped from V and 0 bases from J, the junction kept 16 bases outside the gene matches. The CDR3 spans 20 residues. The CDR3 DNA sequence: TGTGCCAGCAGCCCTCCGCGGCTAGCGGGGGTTCCTCCGAACACCGGGGAGCTGTTTTTT. Translating it yields CASSPPRLAGVPPNTGELFF.

This clonotype has a handful of counts. One end of the junction does not line up with germline, which may come from a read error. This chain connects TRBV20-1 to TRBJ1-6; D uncertain. The CDR3 length is 13 residues. Germline CDR1 and CDR2: DFQATT and SNEGSKA (reference sequence). CDR3 sequence reads: CSARGGFDSPLHF. Here the CDR3 DNA reads TGCAGTGCCAGAGGCGGGTTCGATTCACCCCTCCACTTT.

This clonotype was recorded a few times. The V gene is TRBV18, the J gene TRBJ1-2; D remains ambiguous. CDR3 length: 14 amino acids. The germline CDR1 and CDR2 sequences are KGHSH and LQKENI. Trimming pared 3 bases from V and 6 bases from J, leaving 14 bases between. The CDR3 DNA is TGTGCCAGCTCACCGTTTGCGGAATCGGATGGCTACACCTTC. Its protein product is CASSPFAESDGYTF.

The sample holds a few counts of this clonotype. The chain has TRBV28 and TRBJ1-2; D is uncertain. Trimming pared 6 bases from V and 0 bases from J, leaving 11 bases between. Per the germline V gene, CDR1 is MDHEN and CDR2 is SYDVKM. This CDR3 is 14 amino acids long. The CDR3 sequence: CASRAPGANYGYTF. The CDR3 nucleotides are TGTGCCAGCAGAGCCCCGGGAGCTAACTATGGCTACACCTTC.

This clonotype was seen at least ten times. The chain is built from TRBV19 and TRBJ2-5; 7 bases line up with TRBD2. This CDR3 region has 16 residues. V shed 6 bases and J 4 bases; nucleotides not matched to a gene: 14. CDR1 is LNHDA, CDR2 SQIVND, per germline (reference sequence). The CDR3 bases are TGTGCCAGTAGCAGCTTGGCAGCGGGGTCGGGAGAGACCCAGTACTTC. The encoded protein is CASSSLAAGSGETQYF.

This clonotype was recorded a few times. This sequence joins TRBV20-1 and TRBJ1-1; D not certain. The CDR3 is 13 residues long. In germline, CDR1 is DFQATT, CDR2 SNEGSKA (reference sequence). V was trimmed by 0 bases and J by 6 bases, leaving 11 bases between them. CDR3 sequence reads: CSARDQGRSEAFF. CDR3 coding DNA: TGCAGTGCTAGAGATCAAGGCAGATCTGAAGCTTTCTTT.

The V call is TRBV27, the J call TRBJ1-5, with D maybe TRBD1 (5 bases). Trimming pared 5 bases from V and 2 bases from J, leaving 7 bases between. The CDR3 has 13 residues. CDR1 MNHEY and CDR2 SMNVEV come from the germline V gene (reference sequence). CDR3 bases: TGTGCCAGCAGTCAGGGACGCAATCAGCCCCAGCATTTT. Translating gives CASSQGRNQPQHF.

The chain carries TRBV10-3 and TRBJ2-5; 12 nucleotides agree with TRBD2. The CDR3 sequence is 18 residues long. Germline V lookup: CDR1 ENHRY, CDR2 SYGVKD. V trimming: 0 bases; J trimming: 1 base; junction bases outside the gene matches: 6. As DNA, the CDR3 is TGTGCCATCAGTGAGTCGAGACTAGCGGGGGCCTTCCAAGAGACCCAGTACTTC. Its translation: CAISESRLAGAFQETQYF.

The chain combines TRBV29-1 with TRBJ2-3; TRBD2 might be the D (6 bases). The V gene's germline CDR1 is SQVTM and CDR2 ANQGSEA. This CDR3 is 14 amino acids long. V lost 6 bases to trimming and J lost 6 bases, with 19 bases between them. CDR3 in amino acids: CSVDRTAGGDTQYF. CDR3 sequence (DNA): TGCAGCGTCGACCGGACCGCCGGGGGTGATACGCAGTATTTT.

The rearrangement links TRBV12-3 or TRBV12-4 to TRBJ1-1, with D maybe TRBD1 (6 bases). This CDR3 contains 13 residues. The germline V and J ends were trimmed by 7 bases and 8 bases, with 17 bases remaining between them. The CDR3, as DNA: TGTGCCAGCACCCCCGTCCAACAGGGCGAAGCTTTCTTT. It translates to CASTPVQQGEAFF.

Here the CDR3 DNA reads TGCAGTGCTCCCTTCAGGAGCGGAGAGACCCAGTACTTC. Translating gives CSAPFRSGETQYF. The J gene is TRBJ2-5, the V gene TRBV20-1; weak D call: TRBD2 (5 bases). Germline loops: CDR1 DFQATT, CDR2 SNEGSKA (reference sequence). The V gene lost 5 bases and the J gene lost 4 bases, with 14 bases spanning the gap. The CDR3 length is 13 residues.

A few counts support this clonotype. The chain uses TRBV6-5 and TRBJ1-1; tentatively, D is TRBD1 (6 bases). Trimming took 2 bases from V and 3 from J, leaving 13 bases between them. This CDR3 has 15 residues. Germline CDR1 is MNHEY and CDR2 is SVGAGI. The CDR3 region is CASSYADRPYTEAFF. The CDR3 nucleotides are TGTGCCAGCAGTTACGCGGACAGACCCTACACTGAAGCTTTCTTT.

CDR3 coding DNA: TGTGCCAGCAGCCCCAGGACTGGAGTAGTTCGCGAGCAGTACTTC. This codes for CASSPRTGVVREQYF. The chain employs TRBV9 and TRBJ2-7, with D possibly being TRBD2 (5 bases). Germline values: CDR1 SGDLS, CDR2 YYNGEE. The ends were cut back, 4 bases at V and 6 bases at J, with 20 bases in the middle. The CDR3 covers 15 residues. Based on the CDR3 plus reference TRBV9 and TRBJ2-7, the full variable domain is DSGVTQTPKHLITATGQRVTLRCSPRSGDLSVYWYQQSLDQGLQFLIQYYNGEERAKGNILERFSAQQFPDLHSELNLSSLELGDSALYFCASSPRTGVVREQYFGPGTRLTVT.

This clonotype was found a few times. CDR3 coding DNA: TGCGCCAGCAGGGCAGGGGGACCAGAGACCCAGTACTTC. Amino acids: CASRAGGPETQYF. The chain couples TRBV5-1 to TRBJ2-5; 7 positions agree with TRBD1. The CDR3 is 13 residues long. The J segment lost 4 bases and the V segment lost 5 bases, leaving 5 bases of the junction unmatched. Germline V gene sequence: CDR1 SGHRS, CDR2 YFSETQ.